One and the same sample provided the 12 T cell receptor beta chains below, sequenced in a study of CXCR3-negative and CXCR3-positive naive CD8 T cells. General study findings and limits: Higher TRB CDR3 hydrophobicity marked CXCR3-positive naive cells relative to CXCR3-negative naive cells.

These receptors have no identified antigens. Through 5' RACE with UMI labels, the TRB cDNA libraries were prepared. From the 5' RACE reads, TCRdb lists one entry per CDR3 protein and no DNA. The sample's table shows some 120,000 distinct CDR3 sequences. The sequenced sample was naive CXCR3+ CD8+ T cells from blood. The subset here: CD45RO-CCR7+CD27+CD95- naive CD8+ T cells expressing CXCR3 (TNR3+). Receptors were obtained from a human donor in good health. Some clones in this sample may be carry-over from other donors' samples.

The chain couples TRBV3-1 to TRBJ2-3. Germline V gene data show CDR1 as LGHDT and CDR2 as YNNKEL (reference sequence). This CDR3 contains 14 residues. CDR3 in amino acids: CASSQELRPDTQYF.

This chain links TRBV23-1 with TRBJ1-1; the TCRdb call, TRBD1, lacks DNA for checking. Being an ORF, TRBV23-1 has a function that is uncertain. The CDR3 length is 14 residues. CDR3 sequence: CASTHRFSGFEAFF.

The genes are TRBV29-1 and TRBJ2-5; TCRdb returns TRBD1, unconfirmable since there is no DNA. There are 13 residues in the CDR3. CDR1 SQVTM and CDR2 ANQGSEA come from the germline V gene. The CDR3 here is CSASGTEQETQYF.

The CDR3 reads CASSLDSREQYF. The chain is built from TRBV11-3 and TRBJ2-7. Germline V gene sequence: CDR1 SGHNT, CDR2 YENEEA. The CDR3 has 12 residues.

J is TRBJ2-5 and V is TRBV7-6. CDR1 SGHVS and CDR2 FNYEAQ come from the germline V gene. This CDR3 spans 14 amino acids. The CDR3 loop reads CASSTDRNQETQYF.

The rearrangement uses TRBV5-4 and TRBJ2-5. Looked up from germline, CDR1 is SGHNT and CDR2 is YYREEE (reference sequence). CDR3 length: 11 amino acids. CDR3 sequence: CASSFRETQYF.

V usage is TRBV11-2 and J usage is TRBJ2-1; TCRdb's D gene call, TRBD2, goes unchecked for lack of DNA. There are 18 residues in the CDR3. Germline V lookup: CDR1 SGHAT, CDR2 FQNNGV. The CDR3 loop is CASSLRLGTSGGYNEQFF.

V gene TRBV5-1 combines with J gene TRBJ2-1. This CDR3 is 13 amino acids long. Germline V gene lookup returns CDR1 SGHRS and CDR2 YFSETQ. CDR3 residues: CASSPGEGNEQFF.

The CDR3 sequence: CSVDEGARSGNTIYF. The chain employs TRBV29-1 and TRBJ1-3; TCRdb's D gene call, TRBD1, goes unchecked for lack of DNA. Germline CDR1 is SQVTM and CDR2 is ANQGSEA. The CDR3 contains 15 residues.

V usage is TRBV28 and J usage is TRBJ2-5; TCRdb's D call of TRBD1 is untestable without DNA. The CDR3 covers 16 residues. In germline, CDR1 is MDHEN, CDR2 SYDVKM. The CDR3 spells CASSIPGTPHQETQYF. Filled out from reference TRBV28 and TRBJ2-5, the complete variable domain reads DVKVTQSSRYLVKRTGEKVFLECVQDMDHENMFWYRQDPGLGLRLIYFSYDVKMKEKGDIPEGYSVSREKKERFSLILESASTNQTSMYLCASSIPGTPHQETQYFGPGTRLLVL.

The genes are TRBV9 and TRBJ1-1. The CDR3 runs 12 residues. Germline V gene data show CDR1 as SGDLS and CDR2 as YYNGEE. The CDR3 here is CASSGEYTEAFF.

The rearrangement links TRBV7-6 to TRBJ2-5; checking the TCRdb D call of TRBD2 is not possible without DNA. Germline CDR1 SGHVS, CDR2 FNYEAQ. CDR3 size: 16 residues. The CDR3 here is CASSFFIRAEKETQYF.